The source of this TCR beta chain is a study of OX40 agonist ivuxolimab in advanced cancers. As for the study in general: Previous treatment with anti-PD-1, anti-PD-L1 or anti-CTLA-4 therapy was allowed; roughly 40% had received some. Findings and limits, study-wide: CD8+ T cells were the subset that, on average, had more expanded clones than CD4+.

Assay: immunoSEQ multiplex PCR; the TCRdb copy retains only in-frame clones and omits some. This table holds about 42,000 clones, around 86% found once. As regards this clone: The target antigen is unknown.

A history of autoimmune disease or systemic immunosuppression excluded patients. Cycle 7 day 1, cycle 4 day 1, and baseline were the timepoints at which blood was sampled. The sequence came from an adult with an advanced solid tumor such as melanoma, head and neck, liver or kidney cancer. Sample: CD4+ or CD8+ T cells sorted from blood, taken in a trial of the OX40 agonist ivuxolimab.

Here the CDR3 DNA reads TGTGCCAGCTTAAGCACAGATACGCAGTATTTT. This codes for CASLSTDTQYF. The chain links TRBV27 to TRBJ2-3; D is unresolved. The V end lost 8 bases, the J end lost 0 bases, and 3 bases lay between the germline ends. From germline, CDR1 is MNHEY and CDR2 SMNVEV (reference sequence). The CDR3 consists of 11 residues.